The rows below give T cell receptor beta chains drawn from one sample of a study of HIV-infected patients and healthy controls. TCRdb reanalysed the 5' RACE reads using MiXCR and keeps one entry per CDR3 protein. The table has about 67,000 distinct CDR3 sequences, around 17% seen once. Sequencing was performed on CD4+ T cells from blood. The receptors shown here come from a human donor in good health. Each CDR3 is given with its conserved first and last residue. The order of the fields is D gene, clone size, V gene, J gene, CDR3 DNA, CDR3 protein. A D gene is named only where the DNA matches it firmly. The size field is filled for only some rows; it gives once, few, many or a size class.

-	-	TRBV9	TRBJ1-1	TGTGCCAGCAGCGTAAGGCCGGGGGCCGGGACTGAAGCTTTCTTT	CASSVRPGAGTEAFF
TRBD2	-	TRBV28	TRBJ2-7	TGTGCCAGCAGTTTCGGGGGGGCCATCATTTACGAGCAGTACTTC	CASSFGGAIIYEQYF
-	few	TRBV24-1	TRBJ2-3	TGTGCCACCAGTGATTTGGCAGGGAGAGGCACAGATACGCAGTATTTT	CATSDLAGRGTDTQYF
TRBD2	-	TRBV12-3/TRBV12-4	TRBJ2-1	TGTGCCAGCAGTTTAGGACTAGCGGTCCGAAGCTCCTACAATGAGCAGTTCTTC	CASSLGLAVRSSYNEQFF
-	-	TRBV20-1	TRBJ2-5	TGCAGTGCGAGGCCCGGAGCGGTTCAAGAGACCCAGTACTTC	CSARPGAVQETQYF
-	-	TRBV9	TRBJ2-7	TGTGCCAGCAGCGTAGGGCCCCGGTTGGGAGAGCAGTACTTC	CASSVGPRLGEQYF
-	few	TRBV6-5	TRBJ1-1	TGTGCCAGCAGACCAGCGAGGGGCTACAACACTGAAGCTTTCTTT	CASRPARGYNTEAFF
TRBD1	few	TRBV30	TRBJ1-5	TGTGCCTGGAGTCGGGTGACAGGGCTCAATCAGCCCCAGCATTTT	CAWSRVTGLNQPQHF
TRBD1	few	TRBV10-3	TRBJ1-1	TGTGCCATCAGCGCTGACAGGGGGCTGAACACTGAAGCTTTCTTT	CAISADRGLNTEAFF
-	many	TRBV6-6	TRBJ2-3	TGTGCCAGCAGTCCCGCAGGGGTTTACACAGATACGCAGTATTTT	CASSPAGVYTDTQYF
TRBD1	few	TRBV5-1	TRBJ2-1	TGCGCCAGTAGGAACGGACAGGGGTACAATGAGCAGTTCTTC	CASRNGQGYNEQFF
TRBD2	-	TRBV6-6	TRBJ2-3	TGTGCCAGTCGCGGGGGGCCGCGTTCTTCAGATACGCAGTATTTT	CASRGGPRSSDTQYF
TRBD1	many	TRBV6-2/TRBV6-3	TRBJ2-7	TGTGCCAGCGGACAGGGCCCCTACGAGCAGTACTTC	CASGQGPYEQYF
TRBD1	-	TRBV6-2/TRBV6-3	TRBJ1-6	TGTGCCAGCAGTTACCGACAGGGGAATTCACCCCTCCACTTT	CASSYRQGNSPLHF
TRBD1	few	TRBV28	TRBJ1-2	TGTGCCAGCACAACAGGGGGCTATTATGGCTACACCTTC	CASTTGGYYGYTF
-	-	TRBV30	TRBJ2-7	TGTGCCTGGAGTATATCCTACGAGCAGTACTTC	CAWSISYEQYF
TRBD1	once	TRBV30	TRBJ1-2	TGTGCCTGGAGAAAGGAACCGGGACAGGGGGACTATGGCTACACCTTC	CAWRKEPGQGDYGYTF
-	-	TRBV6-2/TRBV6-3	TRBJ1-2	TGTGCCAGCAGTTACAGAGGGCGGCTGGACTATGGCTACACCTTC	CASSYRGRLDYGYTF
-	few	TRBV18	TRBJ2-6	TGTGCCAGCTCACCACCGAGGGAAAAGAGCTCTGGGGCCAACGTCCTGACTTTC	CASSPPREKSSGANVLTF
TRBD1	once	TRBV7-2	TRBJ1-1	TGTGCCAGCAGCTTAGTTCGGACAGGGGGCAGGAGGACTGAAGCTTTCTTT	CASSLVRTGGRRTEAFF
-	-	TRBV6-6	TRBJ2-4	TGTGCCAGCACCCGGGACATTAACATTCAGTACTTC	CASTRDINIQYF
TRBD1	-	TRBV29-1	TRBJ2-5	TGCAGCGTTGGGACAGGCAATTACCAAGAGACCCAGTACTTC	CSVGTGNYQETQYF
-	-	TRBV7-3	TRBJ1-1	TGTGCCAGCAGCTCGAGGGCCCGGGGCCGGCAGGGTGAAGCTTTCTTT	CASSSRARGRQGEAFF
TRBD1	few	TRBV20-1	TRBJ1-1	TGCAGTGGGACAGGTTGGGGGAACACTGAAGCTTTCTTT	CSGTGWGNTEAFF
TRBD1	few	TRBV7-2	TRBJ1-4	TGTGCCAGCAGCCCACCGGGACAGATTAATGAAAAACTGTTTTTT	CASSPPGQINEKLFF
TRBD1	few	TRBV12-3/TRBV12-4	TRBJ2-7	TGTGCCAGCAGCGACCGGGACAGGGGCTCCTACGAGCAGTACTTC	CASSDRDRGSYEQYF